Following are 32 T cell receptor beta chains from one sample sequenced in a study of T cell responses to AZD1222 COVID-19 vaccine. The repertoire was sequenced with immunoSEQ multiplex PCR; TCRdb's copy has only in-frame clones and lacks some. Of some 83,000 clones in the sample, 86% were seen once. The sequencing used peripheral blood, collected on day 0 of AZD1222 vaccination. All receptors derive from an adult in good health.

The DNA for the CDR3 is TGTGCCAGCAGCCAAGATGTATCAGGGCGCAATCAGCCCCAGCATTTT. Residues: CASSQDVSGRNQPQHF. This chain connects TRBV3-1 (or the pseudogene TRBV3-2) to TRBJ1-5, with D perhaps TRBD1 (5 bases). Per germline, CDR1 LGHDT and CDR2 YNNKEL (reference sequence). This CDR3 comprises 16 residues. V gave up 0 bases and J gave up 2 bases, with 11 bases separating them.

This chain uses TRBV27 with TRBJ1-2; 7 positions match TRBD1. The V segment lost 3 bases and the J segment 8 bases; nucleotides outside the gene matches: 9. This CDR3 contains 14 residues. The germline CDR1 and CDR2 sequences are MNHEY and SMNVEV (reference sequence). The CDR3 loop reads CASSFRTGSEGYTF. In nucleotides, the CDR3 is TGTGCCAGCAGTTTCCGGACAGGCTCGGAAGGCTACACCTTC.

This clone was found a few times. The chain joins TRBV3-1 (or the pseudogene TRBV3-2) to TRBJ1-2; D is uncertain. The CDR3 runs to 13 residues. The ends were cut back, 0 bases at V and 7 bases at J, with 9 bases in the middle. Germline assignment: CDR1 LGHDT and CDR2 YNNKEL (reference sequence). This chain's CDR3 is CASSQEYGLGYTF. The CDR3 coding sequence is TGTGCCAGCAGCCAAGAGTACGGACTTGGCTACACCTTC.

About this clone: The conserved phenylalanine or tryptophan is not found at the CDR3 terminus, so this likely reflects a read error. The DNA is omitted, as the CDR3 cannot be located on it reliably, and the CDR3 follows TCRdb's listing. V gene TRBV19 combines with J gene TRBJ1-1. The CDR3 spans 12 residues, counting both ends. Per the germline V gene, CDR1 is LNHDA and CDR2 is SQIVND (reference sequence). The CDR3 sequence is CASSFRTGRRAL.

The CDR3 is CASSLGRSNTGELFF. The CDR3 DNA reads as TGTGCCAGCAGCTTGGGCAGGTCGAACACCGGGGAGCTGTTTTTT. This rearrangement joins TRBV7-2 to TRBJ2-2; no firm D call. The CDR3 is 15 amino acids. V was pared by 3 bases and J by 0 bases, with 8 bases between. CDR1 and CDR2 (germline): SGHTA, FQGNSA.

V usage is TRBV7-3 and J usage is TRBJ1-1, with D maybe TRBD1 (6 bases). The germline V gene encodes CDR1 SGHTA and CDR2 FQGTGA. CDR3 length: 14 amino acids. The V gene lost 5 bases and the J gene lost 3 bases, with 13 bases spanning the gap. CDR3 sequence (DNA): TGTGCCAGCAGCACAAGCAGGGGAGACACTGAAGCTTTCTTT. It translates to CASSTSRGDTEAFF.

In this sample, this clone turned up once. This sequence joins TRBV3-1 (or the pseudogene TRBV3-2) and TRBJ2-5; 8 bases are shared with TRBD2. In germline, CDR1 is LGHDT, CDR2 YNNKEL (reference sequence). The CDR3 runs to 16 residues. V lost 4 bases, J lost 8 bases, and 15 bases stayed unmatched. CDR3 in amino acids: CASSLPGLENRRTQYF. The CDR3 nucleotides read TGTGCCAGCAGCCTACCGGGACTAGAAAATCGACGCACCCAGTACTTC.

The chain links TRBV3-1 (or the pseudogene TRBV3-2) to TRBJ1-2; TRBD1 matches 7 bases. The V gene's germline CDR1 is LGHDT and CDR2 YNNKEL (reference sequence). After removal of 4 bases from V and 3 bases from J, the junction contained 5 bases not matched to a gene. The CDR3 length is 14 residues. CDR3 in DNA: TGTGCCAGCAGCCGCGAAAGGGGGCACTATGGCTACACCTTC. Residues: CASSRERGHYGYTF.

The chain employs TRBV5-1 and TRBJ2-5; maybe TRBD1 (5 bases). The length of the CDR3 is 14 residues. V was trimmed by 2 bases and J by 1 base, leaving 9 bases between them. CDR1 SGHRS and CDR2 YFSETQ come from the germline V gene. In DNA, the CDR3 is TGCGCCAGCAGCTTTAGGGGTAGCCAAGAGACCCAGTACTTC. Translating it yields CASSFRGSQETQYF.

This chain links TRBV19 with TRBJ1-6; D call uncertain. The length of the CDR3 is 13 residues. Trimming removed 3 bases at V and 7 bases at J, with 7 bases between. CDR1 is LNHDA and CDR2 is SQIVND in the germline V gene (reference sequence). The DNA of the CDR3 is TGTGCCAGTAGTATTCGGTACAATTCACCCCTCCACTTT. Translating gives CASSIRYNSPLHF.

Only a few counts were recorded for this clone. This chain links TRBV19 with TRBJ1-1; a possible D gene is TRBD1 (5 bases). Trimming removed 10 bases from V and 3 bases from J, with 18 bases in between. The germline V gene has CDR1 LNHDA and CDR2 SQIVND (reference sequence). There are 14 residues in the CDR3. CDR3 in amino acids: CATRWGPGDTEAFF. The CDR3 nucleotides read TGTGCCACCCGATGGGGCCCTGGGGACACTGAAGCTTTCTTT.

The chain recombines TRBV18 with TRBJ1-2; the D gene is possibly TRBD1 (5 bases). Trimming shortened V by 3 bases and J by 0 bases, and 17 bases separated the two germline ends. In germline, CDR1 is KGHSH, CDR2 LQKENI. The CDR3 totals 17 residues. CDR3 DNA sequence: TGTGCCAGCTCACCGTACATGGGGGGACCATCTAACTATGGCTACACCTTC. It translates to CASSPYMGGPSNYGYTF.

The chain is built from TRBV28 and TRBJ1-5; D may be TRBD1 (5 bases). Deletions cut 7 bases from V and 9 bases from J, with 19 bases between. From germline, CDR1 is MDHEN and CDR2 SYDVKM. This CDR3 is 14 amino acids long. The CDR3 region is CASTFRGFIRPQHF. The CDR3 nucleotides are TGTGCCAGCACCTTTAGGGGTTTCATCCGGCCCCAGCATTTT. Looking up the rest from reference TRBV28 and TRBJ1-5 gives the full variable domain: DVKVTQSSRYLVKRTGEKVFLECVQDMDHENMFWYRQDPGLGLRLIYFSYDVKMKEKGDIPEGYSVSREKKERFSLILESASTNQTSMYLCASTFRGFIRPQHFGDGTRLSIL.

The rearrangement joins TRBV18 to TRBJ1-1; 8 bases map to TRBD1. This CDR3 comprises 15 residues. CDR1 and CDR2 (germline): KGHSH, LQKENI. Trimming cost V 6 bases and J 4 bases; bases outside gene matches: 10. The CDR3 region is CASSRGTGLSTEAFF. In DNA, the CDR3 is TGTGCCAGCTCCCGCGGGACAGGATTGTCCACTGAAGCTTTCTTT.

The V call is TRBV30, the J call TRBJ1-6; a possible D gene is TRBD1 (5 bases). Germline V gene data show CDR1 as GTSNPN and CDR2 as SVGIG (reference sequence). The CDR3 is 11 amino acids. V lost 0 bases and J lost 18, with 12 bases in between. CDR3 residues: CAWSVPTGTHF. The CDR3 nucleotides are TGTGCCTGGAGTGTACCGACGGGGACCCACTTT.

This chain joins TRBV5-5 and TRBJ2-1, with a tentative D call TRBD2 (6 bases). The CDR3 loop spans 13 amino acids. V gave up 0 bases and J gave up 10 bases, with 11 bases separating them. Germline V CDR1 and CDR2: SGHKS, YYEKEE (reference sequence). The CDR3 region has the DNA TGTGCCAGCAGCTTGGGCCGGGGAGGCGAGCAGTTCTTC. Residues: CASSLGRGGEQFF.

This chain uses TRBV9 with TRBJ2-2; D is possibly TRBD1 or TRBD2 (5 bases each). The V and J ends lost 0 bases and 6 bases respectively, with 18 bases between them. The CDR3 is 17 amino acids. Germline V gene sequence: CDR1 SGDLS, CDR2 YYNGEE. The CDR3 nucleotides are TGTGCCAGCAGCGTAGCTGAGGCGAGTGGGGGTCCCGGGGAGCTGTTTTTT. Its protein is CASSVAEASGGPGELFF.

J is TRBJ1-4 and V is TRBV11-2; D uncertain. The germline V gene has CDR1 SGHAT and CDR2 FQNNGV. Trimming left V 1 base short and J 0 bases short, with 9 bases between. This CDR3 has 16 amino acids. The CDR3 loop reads CASSLGSGTTNEKLFF. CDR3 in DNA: TGTGCCAGCAGCTTAGGTTCGGGGACAACTAATGAAAAACTGTTTTTT.

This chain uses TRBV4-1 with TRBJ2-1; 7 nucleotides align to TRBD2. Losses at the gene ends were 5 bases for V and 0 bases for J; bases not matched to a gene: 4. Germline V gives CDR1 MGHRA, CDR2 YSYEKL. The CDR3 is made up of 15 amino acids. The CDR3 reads CASSLSGASYNEQFF. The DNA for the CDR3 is TGCGCCAGCAGCTTAAGCGGGGCCTCCTACAATGAGCAGTTCTTC.

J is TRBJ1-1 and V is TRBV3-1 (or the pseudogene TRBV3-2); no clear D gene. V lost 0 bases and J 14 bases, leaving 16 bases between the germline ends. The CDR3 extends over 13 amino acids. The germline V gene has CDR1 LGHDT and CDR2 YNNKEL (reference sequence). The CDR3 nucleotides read TGTGCCAGCAGCCAAGAGGGTACGGCCCGGTGGTTCTTT. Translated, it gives CASSQEGTARWFF.

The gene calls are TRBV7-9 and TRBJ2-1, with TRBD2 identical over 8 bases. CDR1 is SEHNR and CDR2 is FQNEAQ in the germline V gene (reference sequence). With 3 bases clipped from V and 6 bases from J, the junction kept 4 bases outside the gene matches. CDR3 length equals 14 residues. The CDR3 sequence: CASSFGRGGNEQFF. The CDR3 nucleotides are TGTGCCAGCAGCTTTGGACGGGGGGGCAATGAGCAGTTCTTC.

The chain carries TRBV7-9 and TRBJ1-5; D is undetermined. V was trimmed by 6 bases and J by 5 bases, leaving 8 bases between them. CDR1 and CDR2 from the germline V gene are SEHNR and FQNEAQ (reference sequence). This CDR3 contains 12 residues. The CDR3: CASSYDYQPQHF. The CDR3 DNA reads TGTGCCAGCAGTTATGATTATCAGCCCCAGCATTTT.

This CDR3 reads CASSYGVGAYEQYF. DNA of the CDR3: TGTGCCAGCAGTTACGGGGTAGGCGCCTACGAGCAGTACTTC. The chain carries TRBV6-2 or TRBV6-3 and TRBJ2-7, with D uncertain. Between the trimmed V and J ends, which lost 2 bases and 2 bases, there was a span of 10 bases. Germline assignment: CDR1 MNHEY and CDR2 SVGEGT. The CDR3 contains 14 residues.

The CDR3: CASSLGDSDQPQHF. The CDR3 DNA reads as TGCGCCAGCAGCTTGGGGGACAGTGATCAGCCCCAGCATTTT. The genes are TRBV5-1 and TRBJ1-5; 7 nucleotides line up with TRBD1. CDR1 and CDR2 from the germline V gene are SGHRS and YFSETQ. The CDR3 totals 14 residues. V lost 0 bases to trimming and J lost 5 bases; unmatched junction nucleotides: 2. The variable domain in full, with the rest retrieved from reference TRBV5-1 and TRBJ1-5, is KAGVTQTPRYLIKTRGQQVTLSCSPISGHRSVSWYQQTPGQGLQFLFEYFSETQRNKGNFPGRFSGRQFSNSRSEMNVSTLELGDSALYLCASSLGDSDQPQHFGDGTRLSIL.

Written as DNA, the CDR3 is TGTGCCAGCAGTACAACCCCCCGGGGCTTGAACACTGAAGCTTTCTTT. It encodes CASSTTPRGLNTEAFF. This chain joins TRBV6-6 and TRBJ1-1; D perhaps matches TRBD1 (5 bases). CDR3 length: 16 residues. Germline V gene lookup returns CDR1 MNHNY and CDR2 SVGAGI (reference sequence). Trimming removed 5 bases from V and 0 bases from J, with 16 bases in between.

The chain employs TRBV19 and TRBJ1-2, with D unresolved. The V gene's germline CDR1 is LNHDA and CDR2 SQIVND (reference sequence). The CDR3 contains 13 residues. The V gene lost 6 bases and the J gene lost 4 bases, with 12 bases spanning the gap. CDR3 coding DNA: TGTGCCAGTAGACCGGAGGACTCCTATGGCTACACCTTC. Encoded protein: CASRPEDSYGYTF.

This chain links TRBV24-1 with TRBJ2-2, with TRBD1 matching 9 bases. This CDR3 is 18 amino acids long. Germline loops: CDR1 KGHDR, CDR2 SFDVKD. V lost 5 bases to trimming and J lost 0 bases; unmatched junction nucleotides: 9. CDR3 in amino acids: CATSARTGEPSNTGELFF. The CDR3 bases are TGTGCCACCAGTGCTAGGACAGGGGAGCCCTCGAACACCGGGGAGCTGTTTTTT.

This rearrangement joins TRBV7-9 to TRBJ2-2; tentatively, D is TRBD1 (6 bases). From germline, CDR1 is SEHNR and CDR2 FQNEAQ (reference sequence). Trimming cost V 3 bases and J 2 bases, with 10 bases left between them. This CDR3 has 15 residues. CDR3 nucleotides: TGTGCCAGCAGCTTTGCCAGGGGAAACACCGGGGAGCTGTTTTTT. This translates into CASSFARGNTGELFF.

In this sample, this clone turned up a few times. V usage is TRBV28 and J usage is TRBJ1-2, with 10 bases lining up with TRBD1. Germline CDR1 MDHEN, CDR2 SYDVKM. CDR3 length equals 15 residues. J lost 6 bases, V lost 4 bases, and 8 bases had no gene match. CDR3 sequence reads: CASSSAAGTGDGYTF. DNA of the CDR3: TGTGCCAGCAGTTCAGCCGCCGGGACAGGGGATGGCTACACCTTC.

CDR3 region: CASSPRVGANVLTF. The CDR3 DNA reads TGTGCCAGCAGCCCCAGGGTTGGGGCCAACGTCCTGACTTTC. The chain is built from TRBV3-1 (or the pseudogene TRBV3-2) and TRBJ2-6; D perhaps matches TRBD1 (5 bases). The V and J ends lost 4 bases and 3 bases respectively, with 7 bases between them. This CDR3 spans 14 amino acids. Germline values: CDR1 LGHDT, CDR2 YNNKEL (reference sequence).

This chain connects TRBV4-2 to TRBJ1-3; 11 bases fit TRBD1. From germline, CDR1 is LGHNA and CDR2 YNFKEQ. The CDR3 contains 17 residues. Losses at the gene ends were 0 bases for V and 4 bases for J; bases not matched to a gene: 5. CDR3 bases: TGTGCCAGCAGCCAAGATGGGACAGGGGGGAAAGGAAACACCATATATTTT. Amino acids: CASSQDGTGGKGNTIYF.

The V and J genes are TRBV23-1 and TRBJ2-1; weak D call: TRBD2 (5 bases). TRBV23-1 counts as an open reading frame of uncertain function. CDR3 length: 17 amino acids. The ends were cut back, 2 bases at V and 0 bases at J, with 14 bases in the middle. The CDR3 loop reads CASSQSRGPDSYNEQFF. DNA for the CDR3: TGCGCCAGCAGTCAAAGTCGAGGGCCGGACTCCTACAATGAGCAGTTCTTC.